Presented here are 14 T cell receptor beta chains from one specimen sequenced in a study of cytomegalovirus exposure and HLA in healthy donors. Some clones are missing from TCRdb's copy, which holds only in-frame ones; the method was immunoSEQ multiplex PCR. This repertoire shows about 360,000 clones, 80% to 90% found once; its top ten account for roughly 0.8%. Sequences were obtained from PBMCs. The receptors were gathered from a young woman in good health and CMV-seronegative.

The chain employs TRBV4-1 and TRBJ1-1, with a tentative D call TRBD1 (5 bases). The CDR3 sequence is 14 residues long. The germline V and J ends were trimmed by 0 bases and 5 bases, with 10 bases remaining between them. CDR1 MGHRA and CDR2 YSYEKL come from the germline V gene. The CDR3 nucleotides are TGCGCCAGCAGCCAAGACCAGGGAAGAACTGAAGCTTTCTTT. It codes for CASSQDQGRTEAFF.

The rearrangement links TRBV4-1 to TRBJ2-7; TRBD2 matches 8 bases. This CDR3 has 15 residues. With 4 bases clipped from V and 5 bases from J, the junction kept 10 bases outside the gene matches. In germline, CDR1 is MGHRA, CDR2 YSYEKL. The CDR3 loop reads CASSPGGVGLDEQYF. The CDR3 region has the DNA TGCGCCAGCAGCCCCGGCGGGGTGGGACTAGACGAGCAGTACTTC.

Comments on this clone: This sample also contains other DNA sequences that code for the same CDR3. V and J are TRBV7-9 and TRBJ1-1; D is unclear. Between the trimmed V and J ends, which lost 2 bases and 1 base, there was a span of 5 bases. The CDR3 loop spans 13 amino acids. Germline V gene lookup returns CDR1 SEHNR and CDR2 FQNEAQ (reference sequence). CDR3 region: CASSLRGNTEAFF. CDR3 nucleotide sequence: TGTGCCAGCAGCTTACGGGGGAACACTGAAGCTTTCTTT.

For this clone: Other DNA variants within this sample encode the same CDR3. The CDR3 sequence is CASSFDRNYGYTF. The CDR3 DNA is TGTGCCAGCAGCTTTGACAGAAACTATGGCTACACCTTC. This rearrangement joins TRBV7-8 to TRBJ1-2; D is perhaps TRBD1 (5 bases). CDR3 length equals 13 residues. V gave up 3 bases and J gave up 2 bases, with 7 bases separating them. Germline V lookup: CDR1 SGHVS, CDR2 FQNEAQ.

The CDR3 DNA reads TGTGCCAGTAGAGGCCCTCCCTACGAGCAGTACTTC. This translates into CASRGPPYEQYF. This chain links TRBV2 with TRBJ2-7; no definite D call. The V and J ends lost 9 bases and 2 bases respectively, with 11 bases between them. Germline V CDR1 and CDR2: SNHLY, FYNNEI. The CDR3 sequence is 12 residues long. The full variable domain, in which reference TRBV2 and TRBJ2-7 provide the parts outside the CDR3, is EPEVTQTPSHQVTQMGQEVILRCVPISNHLYFYWYRQILGQKVEFLVSFYNNEISEKSEIFDDQFSVERPDGSNFTLKIRSTKLEDSAMYFCASRGPPYEQYFGPGTRLTVT.

This clone was seen once. The chain joins TRBV28 to TRBJ1-4; perhaps TRBD1 as D (5 bases). The CDR3 has 12 residues. In germline, CDR1 is MDHEN, CDR2 SYDVKM. The V end was cut by 6 bases, the J end by 8 bases, with 10 bases between. The CDR3 region is CASSTYREKLFF. The DNA for the CDR3 is TGTGCCAGCAGCACCTACAGGGAAAAACTGTTTTTT. The full variable domain, completed using reference TRBV28 and TRBJ1-4, is DVKVTQSSRYLVKRTGEKVFLECVQDMDHENMFWYRQDPGLGLRLIYFSYDVKMKEKGDIPEGYSVSREKKERFSLILESASTNQTSMYLCASSTYREKLFFGSGTQLSVL.

The gene calls are TRBV5-1 and TRBJ1-2; TRBD1 might be the D (6 bases). Germline CDR1 and CDR2: SGHRS and YFSETQ. Trimming cost V 0 bases and J 2 bases, with 11 bases left between them. The CDR3 consists of 15 residues. The CDR3 loop reads CASSLAAQGNYGYTF. The CDR3 DNA is TGCGCCAGCAGCTTGGCCGCTCAGGGGAACTATGGCTACACCTTC.

J is TRBJ1-4 and V is TRBV18; D unresolved. The CDR3 contains 15 residues. The germline V gene has CDR1 KGHSH and CDR2 LQKENI. With 2 bases removed from V and 4 bases from J, the gap between germline ends came to 11 bases. This chain's CDR3 is CASSPMAGNNEKLFF. CDR3 nucleotides: TGTGCCAGCTCACCAATGGCCGGGAATAATGAAAAACTGTTTTTT.

The rearrangement uses TRBV5-7 and TRBJ2-1; 7 bases align to TRBD2. TRBV5-7 is an ORF; its function is uncertain. The CDR3 extends over 16 amino acids. With 4 bases clipped from V and 0 bases from J, the junction kept 7 bases outside the gene matches. The CDR3 sequence: CASSGGGVNSYNEQFF. Written as DNA, the CDR3 is TGTGCCAGCAGCGGGGGGGGTGTCAACTCCTACAATGAGCAGTTCTTC.

This clone came up a few times. The chain carries TRBV4-1 and TRBJ2-7, with 8 bases aligning to TRBD1. This CDR3 comprises 13 residues. Germline-derived CDR1 and CDR2 are MGHRA and YSYEKL. The V segment lost 5 bases and the J segment 6 bases; nucleotides outside the gene matches: 6. CDR3 sequence reads: CASSMDRAGEQYF. The DNA of the CDR3 is TGCGCCAGCAGCATGGACAGGGCAGGCGAGCAGTACTTC.

The chain links TRBV12-5 to TRBJ2-1, with D maybe TRBD1 (5 bases). Trimming shortened V by 4 bases and J by 0 bases, and 16 bases separated the two germline ends. The V gene's germline CDR1 is LGHNT and CDR2 FRNRAP. The CDR3 is made up of 17 amino acids. The CDR3 DNA reads TGTGCTAGTGGTTCTTCAGGGATCACGAGCTCCTACAATGAGCAGTTCTTC. Its translation is CASGSSGITSSYNEQFF.

The rearrangement uses TRBV5-1 and TRBJ2-3, with 8 nucleotides matching TRBD2. J gave up 1 base and V 1 base, and 11 bases lay outside the gene matches. Germline V lookup: CDR1 SGHRS, CDR2 YFSETQ. This CDR3 spans 18 amino acids. The CDR3 DNA follows: TGCGCCAGCAGCTTGACCTTGCCGGGAGGGCAGGGCACAGATACGCAGTATTTT. Translation gives CASSLTLPGGQGTDTQYF.

The chain couples TRBV27 to TRBJ1-5, with 8 bases that match TRBD1. The V segment lost 7 bases and the J segment 0 bases; nucleotides outside the gene matches: 5. The CDR3 length is 15 residues. Germline V gene lookup returns CDR1 MNHEY and CDR2 SMNVEV (reference sequence). The CDR3 region has the DNA TGTGCCAGCAATAGGGACAGGTATAGCAATCAGCCCCAGCATTTT. Its protein is CASNRDRYSNQPQHF.

The chain employs TRBV5-1 and TRBJ1-5, with D maybe TRBD1 (5 bases). V dropped 4 bases and J dropped 3 bases, with 14 bases sitting between them. CDR1 and CDR2 from the germline V gene are SGHRS and YFSETQ. The CDR3 runs 15 residues. The DNA of the CDR3 is TGCGCCAGCAGCCGCACCACAGGTTTCAATCAGCCCCAGCATTTT. As protein: CASSRTTGFNQPQHF. The full variable domain, in which reference TRBV5-1 and TRBJ1-5 provide the parts outside the CDR3, is KAGVTQTPRYLIKTRGQQVTLSCSPISGHRSVSWYQQTPGQGLQFLFEYFSETQRNKGNFPGRFSGRQFSNSRSEMNVSTLELGDSALYLCASSRTTGFNQPQHFGDGTRLSIL.